Ten or more counts support the clone carrying this T cell receptor (beta chain). The antigen is unknown. This entry belongs to a study of T-cell memory formation after mild COVID-19. Notes on the study in general: Within pre-infection memory, some responding clones were found, suggesting cross-reactive memory joined. Among clones contracting day 15 to 85, CD4/CD8 was balanced, whereas later expanders leaned CD4+.

The CDR3 consists of 15 residues. Germline V gene sequence: CDR1 LGHDT, CDR2 YNNKEL (reference sequence). V lost 3 bases, J lost 6 bases, and 15 bases lay in between. UMIs and sample barcodes were carried by the TCR alpha and TCR beta cDNA libraries that 5'RACE produced using constant-segment primers. From the 5' RACE reads, TCRdb called clonotypes with MiXCR, one entry per CDR3 protein. The sample lists over 250,000 distinct CDR3 sequences, approximately 16% occurring once. The chain recombines TRBV3-1 with TRBJ2-1; TRBD1 or TRBD2 may be the D gene (6 bases each). This TCR was sampled from a man in his late teens or twenties who had mild COVID-19 (a few samples of this study predate the infection). Cell type and time point are not known. Sequencing was carried out using PBMCs or a T cell subset sorted from them (not recorded which). This chain's CDR3 is CASSHLMGGPNEQFF. CDR3 nucleotides: TGTGCCAGCAGCCACTTGATGGGGGGCCCCAATGAGCAGTTCTTC.